These 2 T cell receptor beta chains came from one sample sequenced in a study of blood T cell repertoires in COVID-19. Sequencing was performed with immunoSEQ multiplex PCR; in TCRdb, only in-frame clones are kept and a portion is missing. The sample holds about 60,000 clones, 75% to 90% seen once. Sequenced: peripheral blood. The receptors were sampled from a human donor with active COVID-19. The donor label of this sample is uncertain.

This clone was seen a handful of times. The V gene is TRBV29-1, the J gene TRBJ1-2; D uncertain. Germline CDR1 and CDR2: SQVTM and ANQGSEA. V was cut by 4 bases and J by 3 bases, with 9 bases left in between. CDR3 length: 12 residues. Here the CDR3 reads CSVVKGDYGYTF. DNA for the CDR3: TGCAGCGTTGTTAAGGGAGACTATGGCTACACCTTC.

In the case of this clone: The junction departs from germline at one end; a sequencing error may be responsible. This chain joins TRBV7-7 and TRBJ1-3; TRBD1 aligns across 8 bases. CDR3 length: 15 residues. In germline, CDR1 is SSHAT, CDR2 FNYEAQ (reference sequence). CDR3 in DNA: TGTGCTAGCAGCCGTGACAGGGGCTCTGGAAACACCATATATTTT. It encodes CASSRDRGSGNTIYF.